These T cell receptor beta chains were read from a single sample in a study of T cell responses to AZD1222 COVID-19 vaccine. Profiling relied on immunoSEQ multiplex PCR, and the TCRdb table lists in-frame clones only, not all of them. There are roughly 91,000 clones in the sample; about 85% occur only once, and 2.9% lies in the top ten. The starting material was peripheral blood, obtained on day 0 of AZD1222 vaccination. The receptors stem from an adult in good health. Both conserved end residues are part of each CDR3. The D gene is left open where the match is weak. Only part of the rows carry a size: once, few, many, or a class if the clone is expanded.

CDR3 length,clone size,D gene,J gene,V gene,CDR3 protein,CDR3 DNA
15,-,-,TRBJ2-3,TRBV27,CASSPEAGTVDTQYF,TGTGCCAGCAGTCCCGAGGCGGGGACCGTAGATACGCAGTATTTT
13,few,TRBD1,TRBJ2-4,TRBV12-3/TRBV12-4,CASSLQGGDIQYF,TGTGCCAGCAGCCTACAGGGGGGCGACATTCAGTACTTC
17,-,TRBD2,TRBJ2-1,TRBV2,CASSRRLAGGPYNEQFF,TGTGCCAGCAGTAGAAGACTAGCGGGAGGGCCATACAATGAGCAGTTCTTC
15,-,-,TRBJ2-2,TRBV19,CASRPWDANTGELFF,TGTGCCAGTAGGCCATGGGACGCGAACACCGGGGAGCTGTTTTTT
16,-,TRBD1,TRBJ1-4,TRBV9,CASSPEGAAPGEKLFF,TGTGCCAGCAGCCCCGAGGGGGCGGCGCCTGGTGAAAAACTGTTTTTT
18,-,TRBD2,TRBJ2-1,TRBV9,CASSVAGLAGGPDNEQFF,TGTGCCAGCAGCGTAGCGGGACTAGCGGGAGGGCCAGACAATGAGCAGTTCTTC
16,-,-,TRBJ2-3,TRBV21-1,CASSSRLAGSTDTQYF,TGTGCCAGCAGCTCTCGACTAGCGGGGAGCACAGATACGCAGTATTTT
12,once,-,TRBJ1-2,TRBV6-5,CASSYSNYGYTF,TGTGCCAGCAGTTATTCAAACTATGGCTACACCTTC
15,-,-,TRBJ1-2,TRBV15,CATSRGELRNYGYTF,TGTGCCACCAGCAGGGGGGAGCTTCGTAACTATGGCTACACCTTC
17,few,-,TRBJ1-1,TRBV7-2,CASSLGGTGPFVTEAFF,TGTGCCAGCAGCTTAGGGGGAACAGGGCCGTTTGTAACTGAAGCTTTCTTT
12,-,-,TRBJ1-3,TRBV6-5,CASFVGGNTIYF,TGTGCCAGCTTTGTTGGTGGAAACACCATATATTTT
15,-,TRBD2,TRBJ2-3,TRBV29-1,CSGQVSSGTGDTQYF,TGCAGCGGGCAGGTGTCTAGCGGAACCGGGGATACGCAGTATTTT
15,-,-,TRBJ1-4,TRBV6-5,CASSRRFAANEKLFF,TGTGCCAGCAGCCGGAGGTTCGCAGCTAATGAAAAACTGTTTTTT
14,-,-,TRBJ1-2,TRBV11-3,CASSLAGGNYGYTF,TGTGCCAGCAGCCTCGCTGGGGGTAACTATGGCTACACCTTC
17,once,TRBD2,TRBJ2-1,TRBV7-9,CASSLGFVAGLYNEQFF,TGTGCCAGCAGCTTAGGTTTTGTAGCGGGGCTCTACAATGAGCAGTTCTTC
14,-,TRBD1,TRBJ1-5,TRBV7-2,CASSLRQGSQPQHF,TGTGCCAGCAGCCTAAGACAGGGTAGCCAGCCCCAGCATTTT
13,-,-,TRBJ2-1,TRBV18,CASSGTRTGEQFF,TGTGCCAGCTCCGGGACTAGGACAGGCGAGCAGTTCTTC
15,-,TRBD2,TRBJ2-1,TRBV7-8,CASSRDGLAGEEQFF,TGTGCCAGCAGCCGAGATGGGTTAGCGGGGGAGGAGCAGTTCTTC
14,-,-,TRBJ2-1,TRBV27,CASSLMRPEYEQFF,TGTGCCAGCAGTTTAATGCGTCCCGAGTATGAGCAGTTCTTC
14,-,-,TRBJ1-3,TRBV9,CASSERVSGNTIYF,TGTGCCAGCAGCGAGAGGGTCTCTGGAAACACCATATATTTT
14,-,-,TRBJ1-5,TRBV4-3,CASSSETENQPQHF,TGCGCCAGCAGCAGCGAGACAGAGAATCAGCCCCAGCATTTT
14,-,-,TRBJ2-7,TRBV7-8,CASNTGAGTYEQYF,TGTGCCAGCAACACCGGGGCAGGTACCTACGAGCAGTACTTC
15,-,TRBD1,TRBJ2-7,TRBV27,CASSTGAGNSYEQYF,TGTGCCAGCAGTACAGGGGCCGGCAACTCCTACGAGCAGTACTTC
14,-,-,TRBJ1-2,TRBV6-5,CASSYVRDSVGYTF,TGTGCCAGCAGTTACGTGAGGGATTCGGTAGGCTACACCTTC
16,-,-,TRBJ1-4,TRBV12-5,CASGLPTQGPNEKLFF,TGTGCTAGTGGTTTGCCGACACAGGGCCCTAATGAAAAACTGTTTTTT
16,once,TRBD2,TRBJ2-7,TRBV4-3,CASSPTGTSGGYEQYF,TGCGCCAGCAGCCCCACCGGGACGAGCGGGGGCTACGAGCAGTACTTC
15,-,TRBD1,TRBJ1-1,TRBV5-4,CASSRRTGGNAEAFF,TGTGCCAGCAGCCGAAGGACAGGGGGAAATGCTGAAGCTTTCTTT
15,-,TRBD1,TRBJ2-1,TRBV30,CAWVKGTGGYNEQFF,TGTGCCTGGGTCAAGGGGACAGGGGGATACAATGAGCAGTTCTTC
13,-,TRBD2,TRBJ2-5,TRBV5-8,CASSFLAGETQYF,TGTGCCAGCAGCTTCTTAGCGGGAGAGACCCAGTACTTC
17,-,TRBD2,TRBJ2-1,TRBV4-2,CASSPKPLAGFYNEQFF,TGTGCCAGCAGCCCAAAACCCCTAGCGGGATTTTACAATGAGCAGTTCTTC
15,once,-,TRBJ1-2,TRBV4-3,CASSQDLPPVNGYTF,TGCGCCAGCAGCCAAGACCTACCCCCAGTGAATGGCTACACCTTC
13,-,-,TRBJ2-1,TRBV5-1,CASSSDEGNEQFF,TGCGCCAGCAGCTCCGACGAGGGCAATGAGCAGTTCTTC
16,-,-,TRBJ1-6,TRBV11-2,CASSLDRRGYNSPLHF,TGTGCCAGCAGCCTAGACAGGAGGGGTTATAATTCACCCCTCCACTTT
13,-,-,TRBJ2-1,TRBV5-1,CASSRNLDNEQFF,TGTGCCAGCAGCAGAAACTTGGACAATGAGCAGTTCTTC
14,-,-,TRBJ2-7,TRBV5-3,CARSFGWGTYEQYF,TGTGCCAGAAGCTTCGGATGGGGAACCTACGAGCAGTACTTC
20,once,TRBD2,TRBJ2-3,TRBV15,CATSRESHGPTSGRADTQYF,TGTGCCACCAGCAGAGAGTCCCATGGCCCAACTAGCGGGAGAGCAGATACGCAGTATTTT
13,-,-,TRBJ1-4,TRBV30,CAWAGRANEKLFF,TGTGCCTGGGCCGGTCGGGCTAATGAAAAACTGTTTTTT
11,-,-,TRBJ1-4,TRBV6-2/TRBV6-3,CASSQGEKLFF,TGTGCCAGCAGCCAGGGTGAAAAACTGTTTTTT
20,-,-,TRBJ2-5,TRBV24-1,CATSGYRGASATVRKETQYF,TGTGCCACCAGTGGCTACAGAGGGGCTAGCGCTACGGTCAGAAAAGAGACCCAGTACTTC
16,-,TRBD1,TRBJ1-1,TRBV12-5,CASGQHRGLGLTEAFF,TGTGCTAGTGGCCAACACAGGGGGCTAGGGCTTACTGAAGCTTTCTTT
15,-,TRBD2,TRBJ2-2,TRBV15,CATSRAGGFTGELFF,TGTGCCACCAGCAGAGCGGGGGGGTTCACCGGGGAGCTGTTTTTT
15,-,TRBD1,TRBJ1-6,TRBV9,CASSARDSNNSPLHF,TGTGCCAGCAGCGCCAGGGACAGCAATAATTCACCCCTCCACTTT
16,-,-,TRBJ2-7,TRBV7-9,CASISTTGPLSYEQYF,TGTGCCAGCATCTCTACAACCGGGCCCCTCTCCTACGAGCAGTACTTC
13,-,-,TRBJ1-5,TRBV6-2/TRBV6-3,CASSYAGNQPQHF,TGTGCCAGCAGTTACGCGGGCAATCAGCCCCAGCATTTT
13,-,-,TRBJ1-2,TRBV7-2,CASSPRWNYGYTF,TGTGCCAGCAGCCCCCGGTGGAACTATGGCTACACCTTC
14,-,TRBD1,TRBJ1-1,TRBV2,CASSPGQVNTEAFF,TGTGCCAGCAGTCCGGGACAGGTGAACACTGAAGCTTTCTTT
12,-,-,TRBJ1-1,TRBV6-5,CASSRTGTEAFF,TGTGCCAGCAGTAGGACGGGCACTGAAGCTTTCTTT
12,-,-,TRBJ1-3,TRBV7-9,CASSLGGNTIYF,TGTGCCAGCAGCTTAGGGGGAAACACCATATATTTT
18,few,TRBD2,TRBJ2-2,TRBV10-3,CAIPLGLAGGANTGELFF,TGTGCCATCCCCCTGGGACTAGCGGGGGGCGCGAACACCGGGGAGCTGTTTTTT
15,-,TRBD1,TRBJ2-5,TRBV27,CASSLGTGVGETQYF,TGTGCCAGCAGTTTAGGGACAGGGGTCGGAGAGACCCAGTACTTC
13,-,-,TRBJ1-1,TRBV2,CASSSRVDTEAFF,TGTGCCAGCAGCTCAAGAGTAGACACTGAAGCTTTCTTT
13,-,-,TRBJ2-5,TRBV30,CAWSADSHQAQYF,TGTGCCTGGAGTGCGGACAGCCATCAGGCCCAGTACTTC